This paragraph reports one T cell receptor (beta chain). As yet, its antigen is unknown. The data belong to a study of OX40 agonist ivuxolimab in advanced cancers. The CDR3 covers 19 residues. Study-wide findings and caveats: CD4+ and CD8+ T cells in blood underwent clonal expansion by week 6 at 0.1 to 3.0 mg/kg. Certain nonresponders likewise exhibited a low normalized T-cell clonal expansion.

Assay: immunoSEQ multiplex PCR; the TCRdb copy retains only in-frame clones and omits some. The repertoire holds roughly 100,000 clones, with about 85% as singletons. The sample in question was CD4+ or CD8+ T cells sorted from blood, obtained in a trial of the OX40 agonist ivuxolimab. The chain is built from TRBV21-1 and TRBJ2-3; the table's TRBD1 call for D was not verified on the DNA. TRBV21-1 is reported as a pseudogene. This clonotype originated in an adult with an advanced solid tumor such as melanoma, head and neck, liver or kidney cancer. The CDR3 loop is CASSNKGGTGDTSTDTQYF. For the CDR3, the DNA is TGTGCCAGCAGCAATAAAGGCGGAACAGGGGATACTAGCACAGATACGCAGTATTTT.